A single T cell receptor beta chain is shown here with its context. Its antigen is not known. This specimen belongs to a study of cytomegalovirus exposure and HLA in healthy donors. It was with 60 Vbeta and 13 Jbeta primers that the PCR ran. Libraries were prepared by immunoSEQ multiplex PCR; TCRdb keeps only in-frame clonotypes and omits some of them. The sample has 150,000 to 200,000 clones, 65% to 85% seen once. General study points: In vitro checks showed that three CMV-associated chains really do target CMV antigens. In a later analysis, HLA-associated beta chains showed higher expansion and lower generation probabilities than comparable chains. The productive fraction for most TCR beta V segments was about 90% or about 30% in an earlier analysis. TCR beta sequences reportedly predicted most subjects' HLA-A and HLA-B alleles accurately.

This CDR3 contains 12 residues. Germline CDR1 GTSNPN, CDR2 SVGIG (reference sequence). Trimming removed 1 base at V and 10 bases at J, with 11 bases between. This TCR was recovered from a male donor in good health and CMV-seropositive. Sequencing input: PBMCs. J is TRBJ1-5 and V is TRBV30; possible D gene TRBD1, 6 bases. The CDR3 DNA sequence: TGTGCCTGGAGTGGGACAGACGGACCCCAGCATTTT. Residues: CAWSGTDGPQHF.